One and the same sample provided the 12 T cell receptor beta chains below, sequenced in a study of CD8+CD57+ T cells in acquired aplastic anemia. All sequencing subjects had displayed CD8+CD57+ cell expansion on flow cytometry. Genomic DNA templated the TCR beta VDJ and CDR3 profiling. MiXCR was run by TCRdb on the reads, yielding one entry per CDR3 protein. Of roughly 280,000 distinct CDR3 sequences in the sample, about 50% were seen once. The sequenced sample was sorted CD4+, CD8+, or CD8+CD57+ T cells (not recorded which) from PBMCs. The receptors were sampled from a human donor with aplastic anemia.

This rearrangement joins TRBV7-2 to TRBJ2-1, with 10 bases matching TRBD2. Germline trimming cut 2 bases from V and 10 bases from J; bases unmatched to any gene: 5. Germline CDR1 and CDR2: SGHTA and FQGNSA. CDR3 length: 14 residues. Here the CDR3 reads CASSLSGGAREQFF. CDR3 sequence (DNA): TGTGCCAGCAGCTTAAGCGGGGGGGCCAGAGAGCAGTTCTTC.

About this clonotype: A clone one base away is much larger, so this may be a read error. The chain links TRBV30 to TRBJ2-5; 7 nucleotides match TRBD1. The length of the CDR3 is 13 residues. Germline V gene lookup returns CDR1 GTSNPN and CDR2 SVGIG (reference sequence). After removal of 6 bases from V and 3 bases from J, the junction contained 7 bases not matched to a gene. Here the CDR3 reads CACRITGEETQYF. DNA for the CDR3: TGTGCCTGTAGGATCACAGGGGAAGAGACCCAGTACTTC.

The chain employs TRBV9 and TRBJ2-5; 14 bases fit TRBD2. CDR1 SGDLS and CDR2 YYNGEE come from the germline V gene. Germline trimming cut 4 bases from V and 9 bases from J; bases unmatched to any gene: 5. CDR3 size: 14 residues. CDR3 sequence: CASSPPGLAGAQYF. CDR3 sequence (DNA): TGTGCCAGCAGCCCGCCGGGACTAGCGGGGGCCCAGTACTTC.

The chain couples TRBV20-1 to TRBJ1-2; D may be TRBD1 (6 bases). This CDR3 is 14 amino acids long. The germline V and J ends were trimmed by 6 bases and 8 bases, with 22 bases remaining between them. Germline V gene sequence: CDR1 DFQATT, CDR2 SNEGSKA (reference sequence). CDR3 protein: CSASSPAGAIGYTF. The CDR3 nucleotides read TGCAGTGCCAGCAGCCCTGCAGGGGCCATCGGCTACACCTTC.

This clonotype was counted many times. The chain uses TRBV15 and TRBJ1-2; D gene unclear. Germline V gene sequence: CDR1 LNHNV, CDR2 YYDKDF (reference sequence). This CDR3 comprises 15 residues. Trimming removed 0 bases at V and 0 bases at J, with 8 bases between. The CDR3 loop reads CATSRDLTTNYGYTF. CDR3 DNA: TGTGCCACCAGCAGAGATCTGACAACTAACTATGGCTACACCTTC.

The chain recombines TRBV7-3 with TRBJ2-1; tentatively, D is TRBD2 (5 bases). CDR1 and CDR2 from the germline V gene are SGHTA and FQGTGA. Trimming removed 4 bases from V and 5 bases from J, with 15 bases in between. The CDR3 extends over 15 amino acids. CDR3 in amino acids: CASSSGIKSNNEQFF. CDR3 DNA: TGTGCCAGCAGCTCCGGGATCAAAAGCAACAATGAGCAGTTCTTC.

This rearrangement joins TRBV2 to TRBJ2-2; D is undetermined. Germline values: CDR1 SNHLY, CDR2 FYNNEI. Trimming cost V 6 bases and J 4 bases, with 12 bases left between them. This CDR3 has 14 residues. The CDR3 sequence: CASSAATRTGELFF. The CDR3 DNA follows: TGTGCCAGCAGCGCAGCGACGCGCACCGGGGAGCTGTTTTTT.

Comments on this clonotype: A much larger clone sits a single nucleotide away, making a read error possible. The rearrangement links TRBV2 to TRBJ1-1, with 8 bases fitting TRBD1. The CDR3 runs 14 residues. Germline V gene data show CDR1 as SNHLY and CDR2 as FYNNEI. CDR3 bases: TGTGCCAGCAGTTTATACGACAGGGGAACTGGAGCTTTCTTT. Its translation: CASSLYDRGTGAFF.

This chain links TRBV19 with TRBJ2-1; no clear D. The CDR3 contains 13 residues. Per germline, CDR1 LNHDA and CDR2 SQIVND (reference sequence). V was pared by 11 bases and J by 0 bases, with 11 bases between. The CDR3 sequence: CASAQSSYNEQFF. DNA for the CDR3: TGTGCCTCGGCCCAGAGCTCCTACAATGAGCAGTTCTTC.

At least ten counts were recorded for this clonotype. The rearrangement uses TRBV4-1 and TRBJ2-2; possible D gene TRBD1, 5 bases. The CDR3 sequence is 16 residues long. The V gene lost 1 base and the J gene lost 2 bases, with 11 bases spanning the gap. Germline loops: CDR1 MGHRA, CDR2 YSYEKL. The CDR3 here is CASSQGGQINTGELFF. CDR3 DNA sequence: TGCGCCAGCAGCCAAGGTGGACAAATAAACACCGGGGAGCTGTTTTTT.

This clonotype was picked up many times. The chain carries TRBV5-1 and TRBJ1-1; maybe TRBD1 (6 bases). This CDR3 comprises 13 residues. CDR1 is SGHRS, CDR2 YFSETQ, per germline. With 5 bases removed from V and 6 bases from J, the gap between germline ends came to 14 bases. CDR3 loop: CASSKTGTAEAFF. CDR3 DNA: TGCGCCAGCAGTAAAACAGGGACGGCTGAAGCTTTCTTT.

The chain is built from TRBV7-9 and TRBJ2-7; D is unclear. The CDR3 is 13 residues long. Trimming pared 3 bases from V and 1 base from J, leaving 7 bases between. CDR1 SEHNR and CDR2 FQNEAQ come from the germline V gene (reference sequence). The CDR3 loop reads CASSFLESYEQYF. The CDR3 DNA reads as TGTGCCAGCAGCTTCCTAGAGTCCTACGAGCAGTACTTC.